This record concerns one T cell receptor beta chain sequence. What it binds is unknown. TCRdb re-called the reads through MiXCR, storing one row per CDR3 protein. The data show approximately 170,000 distinct CDR3 sequences, 13% to 15% seen once. The sample is drawn from a study of T cell repertoires in cytomegalovirus infection. Study details: Through public TCR beta signatures, both CMV infection and matching HLA type were indicated.

Findings and caveats of the study: CMV-specific HLA-C-restricted TCR beta clonotypes dominated the ex vivo response.

V lost 0 bases to trimming and J lost 14 bases, with 16 bases between them. The CDR3 spans 13 residues. In germline, CDR1 is GTSNPN, CDR2 SVGIG (reference sequence). The TCR sequence derives from a human donor in good health (CMV status not recorded). Some clones in this sample may be carry-over from other donors' samples. Sequencing was carried out using PBMCs. The rearrangement uses TRBV30 and TRBJ1-4; D is ambiguous. The CDR3 region is CAWSVVPEKWLFF. CDR3 nucleotide sequence: TGTGCCTGGAGTGTGGTGCCTGAAAAATGGCTGTTTTTT.